The rows below give T cell receptor beta chains drawn from one sample of a study of shared clonotypes between healthy human individuals. Only in-frame clones appear in the TCRdb table, and some are missing; sequencing was by immunoSEQ multiplex PCR. The sample has 550,000 to 700,000 clones; less than 80% are singletons. Sequenced material: memory CD4+ T cells sorted from blood. Receptors originate from a woman aged 25 to 45 in good health. Each CDR3 is given with its conserved first and last residue. Each record gives: V gene, J gene, clone size, D gene, CDR3 DNA, CDR3 protein. A D gene is named only where the DNA matches it firmly. Size is omitted from some rows. Given values are once, few, many or a class for expanded clones.

>TRBV25-1|TRBJ2-7|few|TRBD2
TGTGCCAGCAGTGAATTAGCGGGTAGGACTAGCGGGAAGGGCGAGCAGTACTTC
CASSELAGRTSGKGEQYF
>TRBV18|TRBJ2-3|once|NA
TGTGCCAGCTCAGACTCGGCCAGCCACACAGATACGCAGTATTTT
CASSDSASHTDTQYF
>TRBV5-1|TRBJ2-3|NA|NA
TGCGCCAGCAGTGATACCGGGGCAACTAGCACAGATACGCAGTATTTT
CASSDTGATSTDTQYF
>TRBV19|TRBJ1-1|NA|NA
TGTGCCAGTAGTCGAAGCCCTGTCAGGGGCACTGAAGCTTTCTTT
CASSRSPVRGTEAFF
>TRBV11-2|TRBJ2-5|NA|TRBD2
TGTGCCAGCAGCTGGGGACTAGCGGGAACAGAGACCCAGTACTTC
CASSWGLAGTETQYF
>TRBV5-1|TRBJ1-4|NA|TRBD1
TGCGCCAGCAGCTTGGCAGGGGGAGTGAATGAAAAACTGTTTTTT
CASSLAGGVNEKLFF
>TRBV28|TRBJ1-1|NA|NA
TGTGCCAGCAGTTTTCTCCTCTCAGACACTGAAGCTTTCTTT
CASSFLLSDTEAFF
>TRBV9|TRBJ2-3|once|NA
TGTGCCAGCAGCGAGACCCAGGGCGGCACAGATACGCAGTATTTT
CASSETQGGTDTQYF
>TRBV28|TRBJ1-2|few|NA
TGTGCCAGCAGTTTCCGGCGGAACGACTTCTATGGCTACACCTTC
CASSFRRNDFYGYTF
>TRBV19|TRBJ2-1|NA|NA
TGTGCCAGTAGTCGGCGCGGATACAATGAGCAGTTCTTC
CASSRRGYNEQFF
>TRBV28|TRBJ1-1|NA|NA
TGTGCCAGCAGGAGCGGACAGCTGAACACTGAAGCTTTCTTT
CASRSGQLNTEAFF
>TRBV11-3|TRBJ2-1|NA|NA
TGTGCCAGCGCCCGGGGGTTAGGGAGCAATGAGCAGTTCTTC
CASARGLGSNEQFF
>TRBV19|TRBJ2-5|NA|NA
TGTGCCAGTTCAAGGGGGGCCGGGGAGACCCAGTACTTC
CASSRGAGETQYF
>TRBV9|TRBJ2-1|NA|NA
TGTGCCAGCAGCTCCAAAAAAGGGGGGAGAGGGAGGAATGAGCAGTTCTTC
CASSSKKGGRGRNEQFF
>TRBV28|TRBJ2-2|NA|NA
TGTGCCAGCGGGAATAGGGCCAGAACCGGGGAGCTGTTTTTT
CASGNRARTGELFF
>TRBV18|TRBJ2-7|NA|NA
TGTGCCAGCTCATCGTCAGGGGTTCCTGACGAGCAGTACTTC
CASSSSGVPDEQYF
>TRBV5-4|TRBJ2-5|NA|NA
TGTGCCAGCAGCTTGGGGGTTGGACAAGAGACCCAGTACTTC
CASSLGVGQETQYF
>TRBV11-3|TRBJ2-1|NA|TRBD2
TGTGCCAGCAGCTTGGCGACTAGCGGTGAGAAGTTCTTC
CASSLATSGEKFF
>TRBV5-1|TRBJ1-2|few|NA
TGCGCCAGCAGTCCTGCCGGCGGGAGTATTGACTATGGCTACACCTTC
CASSPAGGSIDYGYTF
>TRBV14|TRBJ2-5|NA|NA
TGTGCCAGCAGCCCGTACCGGGTGGAGACCCAGTACTTC
CASSPYRVETQYF
>TRBV10-3|TRBJ1-4|NA|NA
TGTGCCATTCGGGAGGAGGGGCAGGCTAATGAAAAACTGTTTTTT
CAIREEGQANEKLFF
>TRBV5-4|TRBJ2-6|many|NA
TGTGCCAGCAGCGGACAGCTCTCTGGGGCCAACGTCCTGACTTTC
CASSGQLSGANVLTF
>TRBV10-3|TRBJ2-7|NA|TRBD1
TGTGCCATCAGTGCCCGAACAGGGGGACCCACCTACGAGCAGTACTTC
CAISARTGGPTYEQYF
>TRBV13|TRBJ2-7|NA|NA
TGTGCCAGCAGTTTAACGGGGGTTGGCTTCGAGCAGTACTTC
CASSLTGVGFEQYF
>TRBV11-1|TRBJ2-1|NA|NA
TGTGCCAGCAGCTTAATGGAGGCCTCCTACAATGAGCAGTTCTTC
CASSLMEASYNEQFF
>TRBV2|TRBJ2-7|NA|NA
TGTGCCAGCAACGGGTATCGGGAGCAGTACTTC
CASNGYREQYF
>TRBV25-1|TRBJ2-6|few|NA
TGTGCCAGCAGTGACATGGGTGCTGGGGCCAACGTCCTGACTTTC
CASSDMGAGANVLTF
>TRBV19|TRBJ2-1|NA|TRBD2
TGTGCCAGTAGTATAGATTCGGGGACTAGCGGTTACAATGAGCAGTTCTTC
CASSIDSGTSGYNEQFF
>TRBV5-1|TRBJ2-5|NA|NA
TGCGCCAGCAGCTTGGTCGCAGGTCGAGAGACCCAGTACTTC
CASSLVAGRETQYF
>TRBV28|TRBJ1-3|NA|TRBD1
TGTGCCAGCAGTTTACCGACAGGGATGGGAAACACCATATATTTT
CASSLPTGMGNTIYF
>TRBV28|TRBJ1-1|NA|TRBD1
TGTGCCAGCAGTTTGACAGGGACGGGGAACACTGAAGCTTTCTTT
CASSLTGTGNTEAFF
>TRBV30|TRBJ2-1|NA|TRBD1
TGTGCCTGGAGTTTGACCGGGACAGGGGGTGGACGGGAGCAGTTCTTC
CAWSLTGTGGGREQFF
>TRBV30|TRBJ2-6|NA|NA
TGTGCCTGGAAGAAATCTGGGGCCAACGTCCTGACTTTC
CAWKKSGANVLTF
>TRBV2|TRBJ2-2|NA|NA
TGTGCCAGCAAGGAGTTCACCGGGGAGCTGTTTTTT
CASKEFTGELFF
>TRBV6-5|TRBJ2-7|once|TRBD1
TGTGCCAGCAGTACGGGACAGCTATACTCCTACGAGCAGTACTTC
CASSTGQLYSYEQYF
>TRBV5-1|TRBJ1-1|NA|NA
TGCGCCAGCAGCTTCTCATATGCCCAAACCAGGGAGAAGAACACTGAAGCTTTCTTT
CASSFSYAQTREKNTEAFF
>TRBV19|TRBJ1-1|few|NA
TGTGCCAGTAGTTATATTCAGGGTGGGGCTGAAGCTTTCTTT
CASSYIQGGAEAFF
>TRBV28|TRBJ2-5|NA|NA
TGTGCCAGCAGTCTCGCGCAGGGCCCCCCGGAGACCCAGTACTTC
CASSLAQGPPETQYF
>TRBV30|TRBJ2-1|NA|NA
TGTGCCTGGATGACGCTAGGGCCCTACAATGAGCAGTTCTTC
CAWMTLGPYNEQFF
>TRBV4-2|TRBJ2-4|NA|NA
TGTGCCAGCAGCCAATGGGGGGCCCAAAACATTCAGTACTTC
CASSQWGAQNIQYF
>TRBV5-1|TRBJ2-3|NA|NA
TGCGCCAGCAGCCGCCAGGATCTCCCTAGCACAGATACGCAGTATTTT
CASSRQDLPSTDTQYF
>TRBV5-1|TRBJ2-3|few|TRBD2
TGCGCCAGCAGATTTCCGGGAGGGGCAGATACGCAGTATTTT
CASRFPGGADTQYF